Given below is one TCR beta chain in context. Its antigen remains undetermined. There are no base qualities to consult, and no much larger clone falls within one base. Library preparation used RT-PCR. Sequencing used an Illumina HiSeq 2500. Using fastp at Q25 and MiXCR, TCRdb reprocessed the public reads and kept productive beta chains. Rows with one shared CDR3 protein collapse into an entry with the most common genes and DNA. The sample contains hundreds of thousands of distinct CDR3 sequences, about 15% of them found a single time. The ten largest account for around a tenth of the sample. This sample was taken from a study of response to subunit inactivated influenza vaccine listed by TCRdb under 2018. Context from the whole study: The study used deep quantitative T cell receptor repertoire profiling to track responses to a trivalent subunit inactivated influenza vaccine.

A distance of 14 bases separates the germline ends of V and J, which lose 2 bases and 3 bases respectively. The CDR3 covers 15 residues, taking in both the cysteine and the phenylalanine. Left in the record is the CDR3 DNA by itself, 45 bases read in frame from the first base. Based on the germline V gene, the CDR1 and CDR2 sequences are SGHAT and FQNNGV. The paper's findings and limits, for the study overall: It was suggested by the authors that each seasonal influenza vaccination may recruit only a limited number of new T cells.

Recombination linked TRBV11-2 to TRBJ2-7; the D gene is perhaps TRBD1, on 6 matching bases. This specimen was PBMCs from blood, taken 12 days after vaccination. The sequence was collected from a man aged 50-59 years who received an inactivated influenza vaccine. Donor details come from another sample of the same person, matched by shared clones. The bases read TGTGCCAGCAGCTTAAGCGGAACAGGGTACTACGAGCAGTACTTC. It encodes CASSLSGTGYYEQYF.